The TCR beta chain under discussion was sequenced for a study of blood T cell repertoires in COVID-19 (dated by TCRdb to 2018 to 2020). Looking at the study overall: Samples covering the acute and convalescent phases of COVID-19 were provided by collaborators in the United States, Italy and Spain. Samples came from the ongoing ImmuneRACE study (first 160 participants) plus 1,254 subjects from 6 global collaborators. HLA class I and class II types, where available, came from metadata supplied by the sample provider rather than from assay-based typing. Sample metadata almost always included a de-identified subject ID, COVID-19 status, age in years and sex. Deeply sampled blood TCRbeta repertoires from subjects exposed to, actively infected with, or recovered from COVID-19 were included in the dataset. A freely available public database, intended as a resource for researchers studying the immune response to SARS-CoV-2, is where the repertoires were released. The material from the prospective study consisted of cDNA or gDNA derived from T cells, B-cell-depleted T cells, or PBMCs.

This clone was seen only once. Its binding antigen is unknown. There are no base qualities to consult, and no much larger clone falls within one base. The immunoSEQ Assay, a bias-controlled multiplex PCR, was used to amplify TCRbeta CDR3 regions from genomic DNA. Regarding the original processing steps: Within the assay, amplification of reference gene primers was used to estimate how many nucleated cells each sample contained. To quantify the absolute abundance of each unique TCRbeta CDR3 rearrangement, sequence reads were collapsed and filtered. Productive Simpson clonality was computed per sample as the square root of Simpson's diversity index over productive rearrangements. TCRdb provides this immuneACCESS table in a form limited to in-frame rearrangements. Some clones are lacking; in checked studies, under half of them reflect an unresolved V gene, and why the rest are absent is not known. The V and J calls and clone size were taken over from that table, and D and trimming were inferred from the DNA. The sample yields 180,000 or so clones; roughly 79% were counted once. The top ten constitute about 11% of the sample.

One collaborating source in Seattle enrolled patients while the patients were actively infected and followed the patients over time throughout the course of disease. The collaborating institutions used their own protocols to collect whole blood in K2EDTA tubes. For TCRbeta analysis, collaborators shipped samples as frozen whole blood, isolated PBMCs, or DNA extracted from either of those sample types. Trimming takes 4 bases from V and 9 bases from J, and the germline ends sit 10 bases apart. CDR1 and CDR2, per the germline V gene (reference sequence), are GTSNPN and SVGIG. The CDR3 covers 12 residues, taking in both the cysteine and the phenylalanine. CDR3 DNA is the only sequence kept; it has 36 bases, read in frame from the first base. What the work shows at the level of the full study, not this receptor alone: Clinical and demographic metadata were provided uncurated, with the amount varying by source and participant.

This sequence originates from a woman in her thirties or forties with COVID-19, enrolled during active disease. Sequencing input: peripheral blood. This chain is built from TRBV30 and TRBJ1-6; the D gene is possibly TRBD1, with 6 bases matching. Read as DNA, the sequence is TGTGCCTGGAACAGGGTAACTTCACCCCTCCACTTT. Its translation reads: CAWNRVTSPLHF.